This T cell receptor beta chain was identified during a study of CD8+CD57+ T cells in acquired aplastic anemia (dated by TCRdb to the late 2010s). Turning to the overall study: A mean of roughly 2.9 ug of DNA, ranging from about 0.19 to 27.4 ug, was extracted from sorted CD4+ and CD8+ cells. Mean read counts for healthy donor samples were around 10 million for CD4+ cells and some 11 million for CD8+ cells. What the study reported, not specific to this receptor: Fewer than 35 CD8+ CDR3 sequences were found to be shared between patients and controls, but these sequences appeared to be highly expressed in patients and within the immunodominant clones of the patients. CD8+ Simpson's diversity did not differ significantly between patients and healthy controls (P=0.060).

In this study, sorted CD4+ and CD8+ T cells from the blood of healthy subjects and of severe aplastic anemia patients had their TCR repertoires deep-sequenced. Ficoll-Paque density gradient centrifugation was used to isolate peripheral blood mononuclear cells. Before DNA extraction, CD4+ and CD8+ T cells were sorted by FACS or by magnetic beads. For CDR1 and CDR2, the germline V gene lists SQVTM and ANQGSEA. The CDR3 numbers 12 residues from cysteine through phenylalanine. CDR3 DNA is the only sequence kept; it has 36 bases, read in frame from the first base. At the junction V is shortened by 6 bases and J by 7 bases; bases outside the gene matches: 3. Genomic DNA was used as template for profiling of TCR beta VDJ combinations and CDR3 sequences. TCR repertoire sequencing was run on an Illumina HiSeq 2000. The original methods were these. Repertoires were assessed using TRBV/TRBJ rearrangement plots, CDR3 size and DJ length profiles, and Simpson's diversity index. The immunodominant clone was defined as the most abundant DNA sequence in deep sequencing data. CDR3 amino acid sequences were checked for sharing between subjects and were compared against published repertoires and the VDJdb database. The public reads were run again by TCRdb, first through fastp at Q25 and then through MiXCR, and only productive beta chains were kept. One record per CDR3 amino acid sequence lists the most common genes and DNA. In this record, the V and J calls reflect TCRdb's handling and not the investigators' own analysis. The sample data list 400,000 to 500,000 distinct CDR3 sequences, and approximately 70% of these were observed just once. The top ten constitute less than 4% of the sample.

This clonotype has more than one count but fewer than ten. Its antigen is currently not known. Base quality data are lacking; no much larger clone is found one base away. Sequenced material: sorted CD4+, CD8+, or CD8+CD57+ T cells (not recorded which) from PBMCs. The chain is assembled from TRBV29-1 and TRBJ1-2; 12 central nucleotides agree with TRBD1. The sequence derives from a human donor in good health, serving as a control. The nucleotide sequence is given as TGCAGCGTAGGGACAGGGGGCGTTGGCTACACCTTC. Translation gives CSVGTGGVGYTF.